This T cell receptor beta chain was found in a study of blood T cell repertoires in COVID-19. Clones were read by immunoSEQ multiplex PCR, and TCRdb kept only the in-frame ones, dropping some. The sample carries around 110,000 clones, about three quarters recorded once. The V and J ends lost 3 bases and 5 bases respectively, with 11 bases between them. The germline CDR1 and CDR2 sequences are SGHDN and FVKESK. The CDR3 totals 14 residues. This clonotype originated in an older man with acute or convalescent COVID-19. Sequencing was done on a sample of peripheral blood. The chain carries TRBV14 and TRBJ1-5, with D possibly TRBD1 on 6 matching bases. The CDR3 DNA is TGTGCCAGCAGCCAGTCAGGGGCTTATCAGCCCCAGCATTTT. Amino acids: CASSQSGAYQPQHF.